The rows below give T cell receptor beta chains drawn from one sample of a study of cytomegalovirus exposure and HLA in healthy donors. Clones were sequenced by immunoSEQ multiplex PCR, and TCRdb holds only the in-frame ones, with some missing. Of 150,000 or so clones detected, 77% appear once; the ten largest clones hold approximately 1.8%. The sequencing input was PBMCs. Receptor source: a woman aged 25 to 39 in good health and CMV-seronegative. Each CDR3 is given with its conserved first and last residue. A D gene is named only where the DNA matches it firmly. Only some rows state a clone size, as once, few, many or a class for expanded clones.

cdr3_length,d_call,v_call,clone_size,j_call,cdr3_aa,cdr3_nt
12,.,TRBV5-6,.,TRBJ1-1,CASSRGAVEAFF,TGTGCCAGCAGCCGGGGGGCGGTTGAAGCTTTCTTT
13,TRBD2,TRBV29-1,.,TRBJ2-3,CSVGRRGADTQYF,TGCAGCGTTGGCCGGCGGGGGGCGGATACGCAGTATTTT
14,TRBD1,TRBV7-9,once,TRBJ1-2,CASSSRDSDYGYTF,TGTGCCAGCAGCTCTCGGGACAGCGATTATGGCTACACCTTC
14,TRBD1,TRBV5-4,.,TRBJ1-1,CASSLDRGDTEAFF,TGTGCCAGCAGCTTGGACAGGGGAGACACTGAAGCTTTCTTT
15,.,TRBV7-9,.,TRBJ1-6,CASSFTGSYNSPLHF,TGTGCCAGCAGCTTCACGGGTTCCTATAATTCACCCCTCCACTTT
13,.,TRBV25-1,.,TRBJ2-7,CASSPMGSYEQYF,TGTGCCAGCAGTCCAATGGGCAGCTACGAGCAGTACTTC
15,TRBD1,TRBV4-3,.,TRBJ1-1,CASSHNRDRAYEAFF,TGCGCCAGCAGCCATAACCGGGACAGGGCATATGAAGCTTTCTTT
16,TRBD1,TRBV5-8,once,TRBJ2-1,CASSLVWTGSYNEQFF,TGTGCCAGCAGTTTGGTTTGGACAGGGTCCTACAATGAGCAGTTCTTC
16,TRBD2,TRBV5-1,.,TRBJ2-2,CASSLEAGGVSGELFF,TGCGCCAGCAGCTTGGAGGCGGGAGGAGTGTCCGGGGAGCTGTTTTTT
19,TRBD2,TRBV27,.,TRBJ2-2,CASSSYRWTSGRATGELFF,TGTGCCAGCAGTTCTTACCGCTGGACTAGCGGGAGGGCTACCGGGGAGCTGTTTTTT
16,.,TRBV9,.,TRBJ2-3,CASSVISGHGTDTQYF,TGTGCCAGCAGCGTAATATCTGGTCACGGGACAGATACGCAGTATTTT
14,.,TRBV4-1,.,TRBJ1-3,CASSPPLPGNTIYF,TGCGCCAGCAGCCCTCCACTTCCTGGAAACACCATATATTTT
15,.,TRBV5-4,.,TRBJ2-6,CASTRGPSGANVLTF,TGTGCCAGCACCCGCGGGCCCTCTGGGGCCAACGTCCTGACTTTC
15,TRBD1,TRBV6-5,.,TRBJ1-1,CASFPGQGANTEAFF,TGTGCCAGCTTCCCGGGACAGGGGGCCAACACTGAAGCTTTCTTT
15,.,TRBV7-8,.,TRBJ1-5,CASSAGRHSNQPQHF,TGTGCCAGCAGCGCGGGGCGACATAGCAATCAGCCCCAGCATTTT
18,TRBD1,TRBV7-8,few,TRBJ2-3,CASRDRVVRASGTDTQYF,TGTGCCAGCAGGGACAGGGTTGTGAGGGCGTCGGGCACAGATACGCAGTATTTT
14,TRBD1,TRBV15,.,TRBJ2-3,CATSRRQGSDTQYF,TGTGCCACCAGCAGACGACAGGGGTCAGATACGCAGTATTTT
14,.,TRBV29-1,.,TRBJ2-1,CSVAAILSYNEQFF,TGCAGCGTTGCTGCGATTCTCTCCTACAATGAGCAGTTCTTC